The 10 T cell receptor beta chains below come from one sample, sequenced in a study of blood T cell repertoires in COVID-19. Clones were sequenced by immunoSEQ multiplex PCR, and TCRdb holds only the in-frame ones, with some missing. The data contain around 200,000 clones, 85% of them singletons. The sequencing sample was made of PBMCs or T cells enriched from blood (not recorded which). Source of these receptors: a man aged 40-49 years who had recovered from COVID-19.

The chain links TRBV2 to TRBJ1-1, with 11 bases matching TRBD1. Losses at the gene ends were 8 bases for V and 8 bases for J; bases not matched to a gene: 10. This CDR3 is built from 14 residues. From germline, CDR1 is SNHLY and CDR2 FYNNEI. The CDR3 sequence is CASLRDRGGSEAFF. Written as DNA, the CDR3 is TGTGCCAGCCTCCGGGACAGGGGGGGCTCCGAAGCTTTCTTT.

The chain combines TRBV7-3 with TRBJ2-5, with no clear D. The CDR3 length is 13 residues. Trimming cost V 5 bases and J 4 bases, with 11 bases left between them. Germline V gives CDR1 SGHTA, CDR2 FQGTGA. The CDR3 region is CASSPTRGETQYF. The CDR3 DNA reads TGTGCCAGCAGCCCGACGCGCGGAGAGACCCAGTACTTC.

The chain has TRBV12-3 or TRBV12-4 and TRBJ1-1; D is possibly TRBD1 (5 bases). The CDR3 spans 12 residues. V shed 4 bases and J shed 10 bases, with 13 bases lying between them. The DNA of the CDR3 is TGTGCCAGCAGTTCCTCACATGGGGCAGCTTTCTTT. Its protein product is CASSSSHGAAFF.

The chain couples TRBV2 to TRBJ2-5; 10 bases match TRBD2. The germline V gene encodes CDR1 SNHLY and CDR2 FYNNEI. The CDR3 spans 15 residues. V shed 5 bases and J 5 bases; nucleotides not matched to a gene: 8. The CDR3: CASSYSGRSLETQYF. The CDR3 region has the DNA TGTGCCAGCAGTTATAGCGGGAGGAGTCTCGAGACCCAGTACTTC. Looking up the rest from reference TRBV2 and TRBJ2-5 gives the full variable domain: EPEVTQTPSHQVTQMGQEVILRCVPISNHLYFYWYRQILGQKVEFLVSFYNNEISEKSEIFDDQFSVERPDGSNFTLKIRSTKLEDSAMYFCASSYSGRSLETQYFGPGTRLLVL.

This chain joins TRBV19 and TRBJ1-5; TRBD1 aligns across 10 bases. The CDR3 is 16 amino acids. Germline CDR1 is LNHDA and CDR2 is SQIVND (reference sequence). J lost 5 bases, V lost 5 bases, and 9 bases had no gene match. In DNA form, the CDR3 reads TGTGCCAGTAGTCCCCGGGACAGGGGCCCCTATCAGCCCCAGCATTTT. Residues: CASSPRDRGPYQPQHF.

V and J are TRBV14 and TRBJ2-4, with D maybe TRBD1 (6 bases). The germline CDR1 and CDR2 sequences are SGHDN and FVKESK. Trimming took off 6 bases at V and 0 bases at J, with 18 bases between the two ends. The CDR3 sequence is 17 residues long. The CDR3 DNA sequence: TGTGCCAGCAGTCCCAAGTGGGACACTCTAGCCAAAAACATTCAGTACTTC. Protein: CASSPKWDTLAKNIQYF. The whole variable domain, remainder taken from reference TRBV14 and TRBJ2-4, is EAGVTQFPSHSVIEKGQTVTLRCDPISGHDNLYWYRRVMGKEIKFLLHFVKESKQDESGMPNNRFLAERTGGTYSTLKVQPAELEDSGVYFCASSPKWDTLAKNIQYFGAGTRLSVL.

The V and J genes are TRBV19 and TRBJ2-7; the D gene is possibly TRBD1 (6 bases). The CDR3 is 15 residues long. Between the trimmed V and J ends, which lost 5 bases and 2 bases, there was a span of 16 bases. Per the germline V gene, CDR1 is LNHDA and CDR2 is SQIVND (reference sequence). Here the CDR3 reads CASSGGRDGPYEQYF. The CDR3, as DNA: TGTGCCAGTAGTGGGGGCCGGGACGGTCCCTACGAGCAGTACTTC.

The chain employs TRBV27 and TRBJ2-7, with 12 bases lining up with TRBD2. The V and J ends lost 4 bases and 0 bases, in that order; junction bases with no gene match: 1. The length of the CDR3 is 15 residues. Per the germline V gene, CDR1 is MNHEY and CDR2 is SMNVEV (reference sequence). The CDR3 region has the DNA TGTGCCAGCAGTTGGACTAGCGGGGCCTCCTACGAGCAGTACTTC. Translation gives CASSWTSGASYEQYF.

This chain connects TRBV30 to TRBJ1-1, with D possibly TRBD1 on 6 matching bases. CDR3 size: 11 residues. Deletions cut 8 bases from V and 5 bases from J, with 12 bases between. CDR1 is GTSNPN, CDR2 SVGIG, per germline (reference sequence). In DNA form, the CDR3 reads TGTGCCCAGGGGAGTTGGACTGAAGCTTTCTTT. This translates into CAQGSWTEAFF. Drawing the rest from reference TRBV30 and TRBJ1-1, the complete variable domain is SQTIHQWPATLVQPVGSPLSLECTVEGTSNPNLYWYRQAAGRGLQLLFYSVGIGQISSEVPQNLSASRPQDRQFILSSKKLLLSDSGFYLCAQGSWTEAFFGQGTRLTVV.

This clone was found once. V is TRBV5-4 and J is TRBJ2-3; the match to TRBD2 covers 7 bases. Losses at the gene ends were 0 bases for V and 1 base for J; bases not matched to a gene: 5. Germline V lookup: CDR1 SGHNT, CDR2 YYREEE (reference sequence). CDR3 length: 16 residues. Here the CDR3 reads CASSLVAGGGTDTQYF. The CDR3 nucleotides read TGTGCCAGCAGCTTGGTAGCGGGCGGCGGCACAGATACGCAGTATTTT.